These 23 T cell receptor beta chains share one sample of origin, sequenced in a study of T cells in tumors after PD-1 blockade. Repertoires were generated with immunoSEQ multiplex PCR, while TCRdb's copy carries only in-frame clones and drops some. The sample consists of some 66,000 clones, approximately 74% of them appearing once. Sequenced here: PBMCs, sampled after anti-PD-1 treatment. These receptors were taken from a human donor with basal cell carcinoma.

The chain joins TRBV5-5 to TRBJ2-5; the D call may be TRBD1 or TRBD2 (5 bases each). CDR1 is SGHKS and CDR2 is YYEKEE in the germline V gene (reference sequence). The CDR3 contains 16 residues. The V end lost 4 bases, the J end lost 1 base, and 17 bases lay between the germline ends. CDR3 nucleotides: TGTGCCAGCAGCCTCCTCCGGGACCCAGGCCAAGAGACCCAGTACTTC. This codes for CASSLLRDPGQETQYF.

The chain joins TRBV24-1 to TRBJ2-1; D is unresolved. V was pared by 0 bases and J by 4 bases, with 9 bases between. The CDR3 totals 15 residues. Germline V gene data show CDR1 as KGHDR and CDR2 as SFDVKD. CDR3 protein: CATSDLGLDYNEQFF. The CDR3 DNA sequence: TGTGCCACCAGTGATTTGGGGCTAGATTACAATGAGCAGTTCTTC.

This chain joins TRBV19 and TRBJ1-4, with a weak D call TRBD1 (5 bases). V dropped 5 bases and J dropped 12 bases, with 22 bases sitting between them. CDR3 length: 15 residues. The germline V gene has CDR1 LNHDA and CDR2 SQIVND (reference sequence). The CDR3 DNA follows: TGTGCCAGTAGTCCGAACTCTATCCGGGGCAGGCAACTGTTTTTT. It specifies CASSPNSIRGRQLFF.

This chain links TRBV18 with TRBJ2-1; 7 positions match TRBD1. This CDR3 is 16 amino acids long. The J segment lost 4 bases and the V segment lost 6 bases, leaving 12 bases of the junction unmatched. Germline CDR1 and CDR2: KGHSH and LQKENI. The CDR3 is CASSLSPGTDYNEQFF. CDR3 sequence (DNA): TGTGCCAGCTCCCTGAGCCCCGGGACAGATTACAATGAGCAGTTCTTC.

This clone was counted a few times. The rearrangement joins TRBV6-5 to TRBJ1-2, with 7 bases lining up with TRBD1. Germline CDR1 MNHEY, CDR2 SVGAGI. With V trimmed by 6 bases and J by 4 bases, 11 bases remained unmatched. The CDR3 is 15 amino acids. The CDR3 nucleotides read TGTGCCAGCAGGCCGACAGGGACCCTGTTCTATGGCTACACCTTC. This codes for CASRPTGTLFYGYTF.

The CDR3 nucleotides read TGTGCCAGCAGCTTAGATCATCCGAAGAACTATGGCTACACCTTC. This codes for CASSLDHPKNYGYTF. The V and J genes are TRBV7-8 and TRBJ1-2, with no clear D. Per germline, CDR1 SGHVS and CDR2 FQNEAQ. V dropped 1 base and J dropped 2 bases, with 11 bases sitting between them. The CDR3 has 15 residues.

This chain links TRBV11-3 with TRBJ2-1; D might be TRBD1 (5 bases). This CDR3 contains 14 residues. CDR1 SGHNT and CDR2 YENEEA come from the germline V gene. The V gene lost 3 bases and the J gene lost 6 bases, with 12 bases spanning the gap. In DNA form, the CDR3 reads TGTGCCAGCAGCTTGGACAAAGCCTCCAATGAGCAGTTCTTC. Translating it yields CASSLDKASNEQFF.

V usage is TRBV4-2 and J usage is TRBJ2-2; 9 bases fit TRBD2. Germline CDR1 and CDR2: LGHNA and YNFKEQ. The CDR3 is 18 amino acids. V was pared by 5 bases and J by 2 bases, with 12 bases of the junction left unmatched. The CDR3: CASSRGVSGGLNTGELFF. The CDR3 region has the DNA TGTGCCAGCAGCAGGGGGGTCAGCGGGGGGTTAAACACCGGGGAGCTGTTTTTT.

V usage is TRBV6-2 or TRBV6-3 and J usage is TRBJ2-5; D unclear. The CDR3 is 14 residues long. Looked up from germline, CDR1 is MNHEY and CDR2 is SVGEGT. The germline V and J ends were trimmed by 6 bases and 6 bases, with 17 bases remaining between them. The CDR3 DNA follows: TGTGCCAGCAGCCTCGACCAGACTTTGAAGACCCAGTACTTC. Protein sequence: CASSLDQTLKTQYF.

This clone was detected once. This sequence joins TRBV15 and TRBJ2-1; TRBD1 matches 7 bases. The CDR3 is 16 residues long. CDR1 is LNHNV and CDR2 is YYDKDF in the germline V gene (reference sequence). The trim removed 5 bases at V and 1 base at J, leaving 8 bases unmatched. CDR3 amino acids: CATSRPQGSSYNEQFF. CDR3 coding DNA: TGTGCCACCAGCCGGCCACAGGGGTCTTCCTACAATGAGCAGTTCTTC. Full variable domain (outside the CDR3, taken from reference TRBV15 and TRBJ2-1): DAMVIQNPRYQVTQFGKPVTLSCSQTLNHNVMYWYQQKSSQAPKLLFHYYDKDFNNEADTPDNFQSRRPNTSFCFLDIRSPGLGDTAMYLCATSRPQGSSYNEQFFGPGTRLTVL.

The V gene is TRBV5-5, the J gene TRBJ2-5, with a tentative D call TRBD1 (8 bases). The germline V and J ends were trimmed by 1 base and 5 bases, with 21 bases remaining between them. Germline V gene data show CDR1 as SGHKS and CDR2 as YYEKEE (reference sequence). The CDR3 runs 17 residues. The CDR3 protein is CASSLIRPGQGGETQYF. The CDR3 DNA reads as TGTGCCAGCAGCTTGATCCGCCCCGGACAGGGAGGGGAGACCCAGTACTTC.

The chain joins TRBV30 to TRBJ1-6; 7 nucleotides line up with TRBD1. Trimming took 3 bases from V and 7 from J; bases not matched to a gene: 6. This CDR3 contains 14 residues. CDR1 GTSNPN and CDR2 SVGIG come from the germline V gene (reference sequence). CDR3 amino acids: CAWRPGQRNSPLHF. The CDR3 DNA reads as TGTGCCTGGAGGCCGGGACAGCGGAATTCACCCCTCCACTTT.

The chain links TRBV6-1 to TRBJ2-1, with D hard to call. V was shortened by 3 bases and J by 4 bases, with 7 bases between the two germline ends. CDR1 and CDR2 (germline): MNHNS, SASEGT. The CDR3 totals 13 residues. Here the CDR3 DNA reads TGTGCCAGCAGTGAGGAGTTTTACAATGAGCAGTTCTTC. It codes for CASSEEFYNEQFF.

The CDR3: CASSLEMNTEAFF. Here the CDR3 DNA reads TGTGCCAGCAGTTTGGAGATGAACACTGAAGCTTTCTTT. The V gene is TRBV27, the J gene TRBJ1-1; D not certain. The germline V and J ends were trimmed by 3 bases and 0 bases, with 5 bases remaining between them. CDR3 length: 13 residues. The germline V gene encodes CDR1 MNHEY and CDR2 SMNVEV (reference sequence).

The chain employs TRBV5-1 and TRBJ2-1; 13 bases are a match to TRBD2. Germline V gene data show CDR1 as SGHRS and CDR2 as YFSETQ. Trimming cost V 4 bases and J 8 bases; bases outside gene matches: 3. The CDR3 runs to 14 residues. In nucleotides, the CDR3 is TGCGCCAGCAGCCGGACTAGCGGGGGCGATGAGCAGTTCTTC. It specifies CASSRTSGGDEQFF.

This clone was seen more than once but under ten times. This chain uses TRBV5-6 with TRBJ2-7; 8 bases agree with TRBD1. The length of the CDR3 is 15 residues. The V segment lost 4 bases and the J segment 2 bases; nucleotides outside the gene matches: 8. The germline V gene encodes CDR1 SGHDT and CDR2 YYEEEE. CDR3 in amino acids: CASSKDRGAPYEQYF. The CDR3 nucleotides read TGTGCCAGCAGCAAAGACAGGGGAGCCCCCTACGAGCAGTACTTC.

This chain joins TRBV6-2 or TRBV6-3 and TRBJ1-5; D perhaps matches TRBD1 (5 bases). V lost 6 bases and J lost 7, with 22 bases in between. Germline loops: CDR1 MNHEY, CDR2 SVGEGT. This CDR3 comprises 16 residues. CDR3 in DNA: TGTGCCAGCAGCCCTGCTTGGGGGGGGGTCGACCAGCCCCAGCATTTT. Translation gives CASSPAWGGVDQPQHF.

The chain couples TRBV9 to TRBJ2-1; perhaps D is TRBD1 or TRBD2 (6 bases each). Trimming took 4 bases from V and 6 from J, leaving 17 bases between them. The CDR3 covers 15 residues. Germline CDR1 and CDR2: SGDLS and YYNGEE. In nucleotides, the CDR3 is TGTGCCAGCAGCACAGACAGGAGGGTCGCCAATGAGCAGTTCTTC. Its protein product is CASSTDRRVANEQFF.

The chain employs TRBV6-1 and TRBJ2-7; D not resolved. The CDR3 is 13 residues long. The germline V gene encodes CDR1 MNHNS and CDR2 SASEGT. V gave up 2 bases and J gave up 4 bases, with 9 bases separating them. CDR3 protein: CASSEFLGYEQYF. The CDR3 nucleotides are TGTGCCAGCAGTGAATTTTTAGGATACGAGCAGTACTTC.

The chain carries TRBV6-5 and TRBJ1-1; 8 bases match TRBD1. The CDR3 is made up of 14 amino acids. Trimming at V came to 0 bases and at J to 5 bases, leaving 2 bases not matched to a gene. Per the germline V gene, CDR1 is MNHEY and CDR2 is SVGAGI. Here the CDR3 reads CASSYSTGVTEAFF. CDR3 in DNA: TGTGCCAGCAGTTACTCGACAGGGGTTACTGAAGCTTTCTTT.

CDR3 nucleotide sequence: TGTGCTAGTGGTTTGGACCTTAGCGGGGGTAAGTCTTGCGAGCAGTACTTC. This gives the protein CASGLDLSGGKSCEQYF. V gene TRBV12-5 combines with J gene TRBJ2-7; 9 bases map to TRBD2. V was pared by 1 base and J by 6 bases, with 13 bases of the junction left unmatched. Germline lookup yields CDR1 LGHNT and CDR2 FRNRAP. The CDR3 covers 17 residues.

The gene calls are TRBV4-1 and TRBJ1-2; D may be TRBD1 (6 bases). This CDR3 has 14 residues. Germline V gene data show CDR1 as MGHRA and CDR2 as YSYEKL. Trimming stripped 6 bases from V and 4 bases from J, with 15 bases between. This CDR3 reads CASRDRGGLYGYTF. The DNA for the CDR3 is TGCGCCAGCAGGGACAGAGGGGGTCTCTATGGCTACACCTTC.

This chain links TRBV6-6 with TRBJ1-1, with D perhaps matching TRBD1 (6 bases). Deletions cut 0 bases from V and 1 base from J, with 9 bases between. The V gene's germline CDR1 is MNHNY and CDR2 SVGAGI (reference sequence). This CDR3 has 15 residues. The CDR3 DNA reads TGTGCCAGCAGTTACTCGGGGGGCCGGAACACTGAAGCTTTCTTT. It yields the protein CASSYSGGRNTEAFF.